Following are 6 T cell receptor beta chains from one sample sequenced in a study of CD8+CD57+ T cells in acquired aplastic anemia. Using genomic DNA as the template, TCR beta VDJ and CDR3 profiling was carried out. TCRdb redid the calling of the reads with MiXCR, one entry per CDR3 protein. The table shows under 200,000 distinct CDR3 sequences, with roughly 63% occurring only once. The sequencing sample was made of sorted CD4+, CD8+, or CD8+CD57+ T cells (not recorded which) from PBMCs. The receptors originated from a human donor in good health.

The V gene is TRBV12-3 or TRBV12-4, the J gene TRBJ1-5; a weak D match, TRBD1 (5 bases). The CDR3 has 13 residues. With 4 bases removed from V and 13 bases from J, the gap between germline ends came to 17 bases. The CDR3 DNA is TGTGCCAGCAGTTCTACTGGGGGTCTGCCTCAGCATTTT. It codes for CASSSTGGLPQHF.

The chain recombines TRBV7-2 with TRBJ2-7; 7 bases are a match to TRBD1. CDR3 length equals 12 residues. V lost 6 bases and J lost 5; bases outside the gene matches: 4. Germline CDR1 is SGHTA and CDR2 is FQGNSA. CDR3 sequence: CASRRQGNEQYF. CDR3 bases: TGTGCCAGCAGACGACAGGGTAACGAGCAGTACTTC. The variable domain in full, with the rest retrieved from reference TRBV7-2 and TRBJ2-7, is GAGVSQSPSNKVTEKGKDVELRCDPISGHTALYWYRQSLGQGLEFLIYFQGNSAPDKSGLPSDRFSAERTGGSVSTLTIQRTQQEDSAVYLCASRRQGNEQYFGPGTRLTVT.

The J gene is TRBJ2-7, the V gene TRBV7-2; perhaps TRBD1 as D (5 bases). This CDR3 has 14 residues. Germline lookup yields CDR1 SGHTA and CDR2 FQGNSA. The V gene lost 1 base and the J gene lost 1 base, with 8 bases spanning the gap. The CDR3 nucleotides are TGTGCCAGCAGCTTAGACCAGGGATCCTACGAGCAGTACTTC. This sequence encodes CASSLDQGSYEQYF.

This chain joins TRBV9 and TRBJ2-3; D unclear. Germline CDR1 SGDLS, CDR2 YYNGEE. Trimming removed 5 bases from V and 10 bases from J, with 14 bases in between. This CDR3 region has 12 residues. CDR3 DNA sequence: TGTGCCAGCAGTTCCCGCCAGGCGCCGCAGTATTTT. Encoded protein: CASSSRQAPQYF.

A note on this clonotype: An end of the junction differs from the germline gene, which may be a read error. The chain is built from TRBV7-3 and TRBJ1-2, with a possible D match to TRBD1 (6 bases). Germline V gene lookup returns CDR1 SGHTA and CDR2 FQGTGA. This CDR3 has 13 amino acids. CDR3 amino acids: CASSLSGVSGYTF. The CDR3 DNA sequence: TGCGCCAGCAGCCTCTCAGGGGTCAGCGGCTACACCTTC.

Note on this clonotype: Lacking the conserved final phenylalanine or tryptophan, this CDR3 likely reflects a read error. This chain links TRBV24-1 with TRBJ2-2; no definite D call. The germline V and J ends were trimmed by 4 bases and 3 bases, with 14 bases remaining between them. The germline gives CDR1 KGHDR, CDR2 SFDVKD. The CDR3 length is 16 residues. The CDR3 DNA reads TGTGCCACCAGTGAAGGCGGTGCCACCTACACCGGGGAGCTGTTTCTT. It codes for CATSEGGATYTGELFL.